The clone carrying this TCR beta chain was counted only a few times. Its antigen is unknown. Donors had nominal health at sampling but likely had unrecorded immune exposures. The study ran its PCR with 60 Vbeta and 13 Jbeta primers. Libraries were prepared by immunoSEQ multiplex PCR; TCRdb keeps only in-frame clonotypes and omits some of them. The sample comprises around 150,000 clones, roughly 70% of which are singletons, and 1.5% to 2% rests with the top ten. The CDR3 loop spans 14 amino acids. Germline V gene data show CDR1 as SGHAT and CDR2 as FQDESV (reference sequence). Trimming took off 3 bases at V and 4 bases at J, with 12 bases between the two ends. This entry belongs to a study of cytomegalovirus exposure and HLA in healthy donors. General study points: A missense DCLRE1C variant was associated with V- and J-gene trimming of TCR beta chains in a later analysis, and an independent cohort replicated the association.

Material: PBMCs. The receptor was derived from a woman aged 40 to 49 in good health and CMV-seronegative. This chain uses TRBV11-1 with TRBJ1-1; a weak D match, TRBD1 (6 bases). The DNA of the CDR3 is TGTGCCAGCAGCTTTTCCGAGGGGGTCACTGAAGCTTTCTTT. Amino acids: CASSFSEGVTEAFF.